This entry lists 6 T cell receptor beta chains sequenced from one sample in a study of graft-versus-host responses after intestinal transplantation. Profiling relied on immunoSEQ multiplex PCR, and the TCRdb table lists in-frame clones only, not all of them. This table has about 120,000 clones, 93% appearing once. For these TCRs, the target antigens are not known. This specimen was unstimulated CD8+ T cells sorted from spleen or lymph node cells, taken before intestinal transplant. The receptors here all came from a human donor who received an intestinal transplant.

The rearrangement links TRBV5-6 to TRBJ2-5; D might be TRBD1 or TRBD2, each matching 5 bases. Germline V gene sequence: CDR1 SGHDT, CDR2 YYEEEE. The CDR3 runs 16 residues. V lost 0 bases and J 11 bases, leaving 23 bases between the germline ends. CDR3 in DNA: TGTGCCAGCAGCTTGGCTACAGGCTCTCCACTGGGGGAGCAGTACTTC. It encodes CASSLATGSPLGEQYF.

J is TRBJ2-4 and V is TRBV14; TRBD2 matches 11 bases. Germline lookup yields CDR1 SGHDN and CDR2 FVKESK. This CDR3 has 16 amino acids. Unmatched junction bases numbered 4, after V lost 4 bases and J lost 2 bases. Here the CDR3 reads CASSLTSGRTKNIQYF. The DNA for the CDR3 is TGTGCCAGCAGCCTTACTAGCGGGAGAACCAAAAACATTCAGTACTTC.

The J gene is TRBJ2-7, the V gene TRBV28; perhaps TRBD2 as D (5 bases). The germline CDR1 and CDR2 sequences are MDHEN and SYDVKM. Trimming stripped 4 bases from V and 2 bases from J, with 15 bases between. This CDR3 has 15 residues. The CDR3 is CASSYSRGAAYEQYF. CDR3 bases: TGTGCCAGCAGTTACTCTCGTGGAGCGGCCTACGAGCAGTACTTC.

This clone was seen a single time. The chain combines TRBV4-1 with TRBJ2-3; no definite D call. Trimming cost V 0 bases and J 3 bases, with 10 bases left between them. This CDR3 contains 15 residues. Germline CDR1 MGHRA, CDR2 YSYEKL. DNA for the CDR3: TGCGCCAGCAGCCAAGATCAGGCGATTACAGATACGCAGTATTTT. It yields the protein CASSQDQAITDTQYF.

The V call is TRBV5-6, the J call TRBJ2-1; no clear D gene. The CDR3 consists of 11 residues. The V and J ends lost 0 bases and 13 bases respectively, with 8 bases between them. Germline V gene sequence: CDR1 SGHDT, CDR2 YYEEEE. The CDR3 nucleotides are TGTGCCAGCAGCTTGGCCGCGGATCAGTTCTTC. Its translation: CASSLAADQFF.

The V gene is TRBV15, the J gene TRBJ2-2, with 8 bases fitting TRBD1. The CDR3 has 15 amino acids. Trimming took 6 bases from V and 2 from J; bases not matched to a gene: 5. CDR1 is LNHNV and CDR2 is YYDKDF in the germline V gene (reference sequence). The CDR3 region is CATRWTGSNTGELFF. CDR3 in DNA: TGTGCCACCAGATGGACAGGGTCCAACACCGGGGAGCTGTTTTTT.